Each of the 17 T cell receptor beta chains below was sequenced from the same sample in a study of a mutant IDH1 vaccine in newly diagnosed glioma. Profiling relied on immunoSEQ multiplex PCR, and the TCRdb table lists in-frame clones only, not all of them. The sample includes about 130,000 clones, around three quarters of them seen just once. Antigen specificity for these receptors is unknown. Indicated time point: week 11, during vaccination. Vaccination comprised doses that each held 300 ug of mutant IDH1 20-mer peptide, plus topical imiquimod. Material: PBMCs, obtained from a glioma patient whose treatment included an IDH1 peptide vaccine. These receptors were collected from a man aged 40-49 years with glioma.

The rearrangement links TRBV6-5 to TRBJ2-2; D is ambiguous. The length of the CDR3 is 12 residues. V lost 2 bases, J lost 7 bases, and 5 bases lay in between. Germline assignment: CDR1 MNHEY and CDR2 SVGAGI. DNA for the CDR3: TGTGCCAGCAGTTACCGAAACGGGGAGCTGTTTTTT. It specifies CASSYRNGELFF.

A note on this clone: Other DNA sequences in the sample encode the same CDR3. V is TRBV7-2 and J is TRBJ2-1; D gene uncertain. Trimming left V 5 bases short and J 5 bases short, with 7 bases between. The V gene's germline CDR1 is SGHTA and CDR2 FQGNSA. There are 12 residues in the CDR3. CDR3 sequence reads: CASSRPNNEQFF. The CDR3 DNA follows: TGTGCCAGCAGCCGCCCCAACAATGAGCAGTTCTTC.

V usage is TRBV5-6 and J usage is TRBJ2-7, with 11 bases fitting TRBD1. Germline CDR1 is SGHDT and CDR2 is YYEEEE. With V trimmed by 3 bases and J by 3 bases, 5 bases remained unmatched. The CDR3 totals 15 residues. The CDR3 spells CASSSPGQGGYEQYF. The CDR3 DNA sequence: TGTGCCAGCAGCTCCCCGGGACAGGGGGGCTACGAGCAGTACTTC.

This sequence joins TRBV6-5 and TRBJ1-2; TRBD1 aligns across 7 bases. V lost 10 bases to trimming and J lost 4 bases; unmatched junction nucleotides: 9. Germline V gene lookup returns CDR1 MNHEY and CDR2 SVGAGI. The CDR3 has 13 residues. As DNA, the CDR3 is TGTGCCACCCAGCAGGGGGGGGCCTATGGCTACACCTTC. It translates to CATQQGGAYGYTF.

This chain links TRBV7-2 with TRBJ2-6, with D hard to call. The germline V gene has CDR1 SGHTA and CDR2 FQGNSA. This CDR3 has 14 residues. V was shortened by 5 bases and J by 0 bases, with 5 bases between the two germline ends. CDR3 sequence reads: CASSIDSGANVLTF. CDR3 bases: TGTGCCAGCAGCATAGACTCTGGGGCCAACGTCCTGACTTTC.

The CDR3 DNA sequence: TGTGCCACCGGGGACAGGGCCAGCTCTGGGGCCAACGTCCTGACTTTC. Translating gives CATGDRASSGANVLTF. V and J are TRBV15 and TRBJ2-6; 9 nucleotides agree with TRBD1. Losses at the gene ends were 8 bases for V and 0 bases for J; bases not matched to a gene: 5. This CDR3 comprises 16 residues. Germline values: CDR1 LNHNV, CDR2 YYDKDF (reference sequence).

The V call is TRBV2, the J call TRBJ2-5, with a weak D call TRBD2 (6 bases). CDR1 is SNHLY and CDR2 is FYNNEI in the germline V gene. The CDR3 consists of 13 residues. The ends were cut back, 4 bases at V and 4 bases at J, with 10 bases in the middle. CDR3 sequence: CASSATRRETQYF. The CDR3 coding sequence is TGTGCCAGCAGTGCGACTAGACGAGAGACCCAGTACTTC.

The chain carries TRBV9 and TRBJ2-1, with D perhaps matching TRBD1 or TRBD2 (5 bases each). Trimming left V 3 bases short and J 5 bases short, with 12 bases between. This CDR3 region has 14 residues. The germline V gene has CDR1 SGDLS and CDR2 YYNGEE. CDR3 nucleotides: TGTGCCAGCAGCGGCCGGGACGGACACAATGAGCAGTTCTTC. Its protein is CASSGRDGHNEQFF.

The chain combines TRBV11-1 with TRBJ2-7, with 8 nucleotides matching TRBD1. CDR1 and CDR2 from the germline V gene are SGHAT and FQDESV (reference sequence). Trimming at V came to 5 bases and at J to 2 bases, leaving 8 bases not matched to a gene. The CDR3 covers 15 residues. CDR3: CASSQPSGGAYEQYF. The CDR3 DNA follows: TGTGCCAGCAGCCAACCCTCAGGGGGCGCCTACGAGCAGTACTTC.

This clone was counted a few times. V usage is TRBV10-3 and J usage is TRBJ1-6; D uncertain. Germline loops: CDR1 ENHRY, CDR2 SYGVKD. CDR3 length equals 13 residues. Trimming removed 4 bases from V and 10 bases from J, with 11 bases in between. CDR3 nucleotides: TGTGCCATCAGTGGGGAGGGTATGTCACCCCTCCACTTT. Encoded protein: CAISGEGMSPLHF.

This sequence joins TRBV5-1 and TRBJ2-7, with 7 bases lining up with TRBD1. The CDR3 runs to 15 residues. Looked up from germline, CDR1 is SGHRS and CDR2 is YFSETQ. V was pared by 0 bases and J by 1 base, with 4 bases of the junction left unmatched. The chain's CDR3 is CASSLVPGQSYEQYF. CDR3 in DNA: TGCGCCAGCAGCTTGGTCCCGGGACAGTCCTACGAGCAGTACTTC.

This clone appeared a few times. CDR3 loop: CASSPRGGPGEKLFF. CDR3 bases: TGTGCCAGCAGCCCCCGGGGAGGCCCAGGTGAAAAACTGTTTTTT. The chain uses TRBV7-9 and TRBJ1-4; D not resolved. V lost 5 bases and J lost 7, with 17 bases in between. The CDR3 has 15 residues. Germline CDR1 and CDR2: SEHNR and FQNEAQ (reference sequence).

The chain combines TRBV19 with TRBJ2-7; 7 positions match TRBD1. Losses at the gene ends were 3 bases for V and 6 bases for J; bases not matched to a gene: 5. The CDR3 runs to 13 residues. The germline gives CDR1 LNHDA, CDR2 SQIVND (reference sequence). CDR3 DNA sequence: TGTGCCAGTAGTATTAGAGGGGGCGTCGAGCAGTACTTC. Its translation is CASSIRGGVEQYF.

The V call is TRBV9, the J call TRBJ2-1, with D tentatively TRBD1 (5 bases). Germline CDR1 reads SGDLS; CDR2 reads YYNGEE. The CDR3 is 12 residues long. V lost 0 bases, J lost 10 bases, and 8 bases lay in between. CDR3 DNA: TGTGCCAGCAGCGTAGATTGGGGCGAGCAGTTCTTC. Amino acid sequence: CASSVDWGEQFF.

This clone was seen once. The chain combines TRBV9 with TRBJ2-3; no definite D call. Trimming shortened V by 3 bases and J by 2 bases, and 13 bases separated the two germline ends. The length of the CDR3 is 15 residues. CDR1 and CDR2 (germline): SGDLS, YYNGEE. The CDR3 DNA sequence: TGTGCCAGCAGCGGATTGGGATTGCTCACAGATACGCAGTATTTT. Its protein product is CASSGLGLLTDTQYF.

The chain uses TRBV30 and TRBJ2-6; D unclear. Germline assignment: CDR1 GTSNPN and CDR2 SVGIG (reference sequence). The CDR3 consists of 16 residues. The germline V and J ends were trimmed by 3 bases and 0 bases, with 12 bases remaining between them. CDR3 amino acids: CAWSERHSSGANVLTF. CDR3 coding DNA: TGTGCCTGGAGCGAAAGACACAGCTCTGGGGCCAACGTCCTGACTTTC.

This chain connects TRBV30 to TRBJ1-4, with 9 bases lining up with TRBD1. The ends lost 5 bases at V and 7 bases at J; junction bases unmatched: 8. Germline lookup yields CDR1 GTSNPN and CDR2 SVGIG (reference sequence). CDR3 length equals 14 residues. As DNA, the CDR3 is TGTGCCTGGTGCCAAACAGGGGGCCTTGAAAAACTGTTTTTT. It is translated as CAWCQTGGLEKLFF.